The 24 T cell receptor beta chains below all came from one sample that was sequenced in a study of T cell repertoires in cytomegalovirus infection. TCRdb re-called the reads with MiXCR, one entry per CDR3 protein. The sample records about 230,000 distinct CDR3 sequences, approximately 6.7% being singletons. Material for sequencing was PBMCs. Receptors originate from a human donor in good health (CMV status not recorded). Some clones in this sample may be carry-over from other donors' samples.

In its sample, this clonotype was seen a few times. This sequence joins TRBV20-1 and TRBJ2-7; D is undetermined. V was shortened by 2 bases and J by 4 bases, with 15 bases between the two germline ends. This CDR3 has 14 amino acids. Germline assignment: CDR1 DFQATT and CDR2 SNEGSKA (reference sequence). Written as DNA, the CDR3 is TGCAGTGCTAGATCCCCGTCGCAGGCTTACGAGCAGTACTTC. Translated, it gives CSARSPSQAYEQYF.

In this sample, this clonotype turned up many times. The chain employs TRBV28 and TRBJ1-1; perhaps TRBD1 as D (5 bases). The germline CDR1 and CDR2 sequences are MDHEN and SYDVKM. The CDR3 is 14 residues long. The V gene lost 10 bases and the J gene lost 4 bases, with 19 bases spanning the gap. In DNA, the CDR3 is TGTGCCACCGCGGGGCCAGGACGGAGCACTGAAGCTTTCTTT. It translates to CATAGPGRSTEAFF.

This clonotype was counted many times. This chain links TRBV7-2 with TRBJ1-2; maybe TRBD1 (5 bases). There are 19 residues in the CDR3. V was clipped by 1 base and J by 5 bases, with 26 bases between them. From germline, CDR1 is SGHTA and CDR2 FQGNSA. This chain's CDR3 is CASSLVNMGRSSFFYGYTF. CDR3 DNA: TGTGCCAGCAGCTTAGTCAACATGGGGCGCTCGAGTTTTTTTTATGGCTACACCTTC.

This clonotype was recorded a few times. This chain joins TRBV5-1 and TRBJ1-6; D gene ambiguous. CDR3 length equals 17 residues. CDR1 is SGHRS and CDR2 is YFSETQ in the germline V gene. The V end lost 3 bases, the J end lost 6 bases, and 19 bases lay between the germline ends. CDR3 in DNA: TGCGCCAGCAGCTCCGCACCGGACGGGTCCGCTAATTCACCCCTCCACTTT. Protein product: CASSSAPDGSANSPLHF.

This clonotype appeared many times. This chain links TRBV7-9 with TRBJ1-5, with D perhaps TRBD1 (6 bases). The CDR3 runs 13 residues. The ends were cut back, 6 bases at V and 6 bases at J, with 12 bases in the middle. Germline V gives CDR1 SEHNR, CDR2 FQNEAQ (reference sequence). The CDR3 DNA follows: TGTGCCAGCAGTTACCGGACAGCTCAGCCCCAGCATTTT. It is translated as CASSYRTAQPQHF.

At least ten counts were recorded for this clonotype. The V gene is TRBV12-3 or TRBV12-4, the J gene TRBJ2-7, with D possibly matching TRBD1 (6 bases). CDR3 length: 13 amino acids. Trimming removed 6 bases at V and 7 bases at J, with 16 bases between. The CDR3 DNA reads TGTGCCAGCAGGGCGGACAGCTCGGGGGAGCAGTACTTC. This codes for CASRADSSGEQYF.

At least ten counts were recorded for this clonotype. The DNA for the CDR3 is TGTGCCAGCAGTCTCCCGGGACAGCCCAAAAACATTCAGTACTTC. Protein product: CASSLPGQPKNIQYF. V gene TRBV6-2 or TRBV6-3 combines with J gene TRBJ2-4; 7 bases are a match to TRBD1. V was pared by 5 bases and J by 2 bases, with 6 bases of the junction left unmatched. Germline CDR1 is MNHEY and CDR2 is SVGEGT. This CDR3 spans 15 amino acids.

Many counts were recorded for this clonotype. The CDR3 protein is CASSHPRGGDTEAFF. The CDR3 bases are TGCGCCAGCAGCCATCCACGGGGCGGAGACACTGAAGCTTTCTTT. This chain uses TRBV4-3 with TRBJ1-1; D possibly corresponds to TRBD1 (5 bases). The germline V and J ends were trimmed by 3 bases and 3 bases, with 14 bases remaining between them. This CDR3 region has 15 residues. Germline CDR1 is LGHNA and CDR2 is YSLEER.

This clonotype was recorded many times. The V gene is TRBV28, the J gene TRBJ1-5; the D is unclear. This CDR3 contains 15 residues. The germline gives CDR1 MDHEN, CDR2 SYDVKM. V was shortened by 3 bases and J by 5 bases, with 14 bases between the two germline ends. In DNA form, the CDR3 reads TGTGCCAGCAGTTTGAACTCCCCAGCCGATCAGCCCCAGCATTTT. Translation: CASSLNSPADQPQHF.

This clonotype was found many times. The chain has TRBV29-1 and TRBJ2-5; D is tentatively TRBD1 or TRBD2 (6 bases each). V was pared by 6 bases and J by 2 bases, with 16 bases between. Germline CDR1 reads SQVTM; CDR2 reads ANQGSEA. CDR3 length equals 14 residues. The CDR3 coding sequence is TGCAGCGTCCACGGAGGGGGGACGCAAGAGACCCAGTACTTC. Translating gives CSVHGGGTQETQYF.

This clonotype was seen many times. This chain links TRBV19 with TRBJ1-2, with 8 nucleotides matching TRBD1. Per the germline V gene, CDR1 is LNHDA and CDR2 is SQIVND (reference sequence). The V segment lost 3 bases and the J segment 4 bases; nucleotides outside the gene matches: 4. This CDR3 region has 14 residues. The CDR3 loop is CASSIQGAVYGYTF. The CDR3 nucleotides are TGTGCCAGTAGTATCCAGGGGGCTGTCTATGGCTACACCTTC. The whole variable domain, filled in from reference TRBV19 and TRBJ1-2, reads DGGITQSPKYLFRKEGQNVTLSCEQNLNHDAMYWYRQDPGQGLRLIYYSQIVNDFQKGDIAEGYSVSREKKESFPLTVTSAQKNPTAFYLCASSIQGAVYGYTFGSGTRLTVV.

The table lists this clonotype with many counts. The CDR3 region is CASSWGQGDYNEQFF. The CDR3 coding sequence is TGTGCCAGCAGCTGGGGACAGGGGGACTACAATGAGCAGTTCTTC. The chain has TRBV7-2 and TRBJ2-1; 11 bases align to TRBD1. The CDR3 runs 15 residues. V trimming: 4 bases; J trimming: 3 bases; junction bases outside the gene matches: 2. Germline-derived CDR1 and CDR2 are SGHTA and FQGNSA.

This clonotype showed up many times. In DNA, the CDR3 is TGTGCCAGCAGTTCGCGTCCTAGCGTCCGCTCCTACAATGAGCAGTTCTTC. Protein: CASSSRPSVRSYNEQFF. The chain joins TRBV6-2 or TRBV6-3 to TRBJ2-1, with D perhaps matching TRBD2 (6 bases). Germline CDR1 is MNHEY and CDR2 is SVGEGT. V lost 4 bases and J 0 bases, leaving 16 bases between the germline ends. This CDR3 is built from 17 residues.

This clonotype was seen many times. The gene calls are TRBV6-2 or TRBV6-3 and TRBJ2-7; perhaps TRBD2 as D (5 bases). This CDR3 comprises 14 residues. Germline CDR1 reads MNHEY; CDR2 reads SVGEGT. V gave up 4 bases and J gave up 3 bases, with 13 bases separating them. For the CDR3, the DNA is TGTGCCAGCAGTTTCCTTGAGGGAAACTACGAGCAGTACTTC. This sequence encodes CASSFLEGNYEQYF.

The table lists this clonotype with many counts. CDR3 loop: CASSQGEARSEAFF. As DNA, the CDR3 is TGTGCCAGCAGCCAAGGAGAAGCGCGGAGTGAAGCTTTCTTT. The chain has TRBV3-1 and TRBJ1-1; D is undetermined. The ends were cut back, 1 base at V and 7 bases at J, with 13 bases in the middle. The CDR3 has 14 residues. Germline V lookup: CDR1 LGHDT, CDR2 YNNKEL (reference sequence).

This clonotype occurred many times. The rearrangement links TRBV30 to TRBJ2-2; 13 nucleotides line up with TRBD2. The CDR3 has 16 amino acids. In germline, CDR1 is GTSNPN, CDR2 SVGIG (reference sequence). Trimming took 6 bases from V and 5 from J; bases not matched to a gene: 9. The CDR3 loop is CACPRTSGGATGELFF. For the CDR3, the DNA is TGTGCCTGTCCCCGCACTAGCGGGGGGGCGACCGGGGAGCTGTTTTTT. Complete variable domain (other parts from reference TRBV30 and TRBJ2-2): SQTIHQWPATLVQPVGSPLSLECTVEGTSNPNLYWYRQAAGRGLQLLFYSVGIGQISSEVPQNLSASRPQDRQFILSSKKLLLSDSGFYLCACPRTSGGATGELFFGEGSRLTVL.

This clonotype was picked up one time. The chain uses TRBV11-2 and TRBJ2-3; TRBD1 might be the D (5 bases). Germline-derived CDR1 and CDR2 are SGHAT and FQNNGV. V shed 5 bases and J shed 4 bases, with 13 bases lying between them. The CDR3 runs 14 residues. Written as DNA, the CDR3 is TGTGCCAGCAGCCTGGACCCAGGGTCAGATACGCAGTATTTT. Its translation is CASSLDPGSDTQYF.

This chain joins TRBV7-9 and TRBJ1-1, with no clear D. Germline values: CDR1 SEHNR, CDR2 FQNEAQ (reference sequence). This CDR3 comprises 12 residues. Trimming left V 6 bases short and J 6 bases short, with 11 bases between. The CDR3 DNA reads TGTGCCAGCAGGGCAGAGGGAGCTGAAGCTTTCTTT. It yields the protein CASRAEGAEAFF.

This clonotype was seen repeatedly, ten times or more. The V gene is TRBV7-8, the J gene TRBJ2-3, with 8 bases identical to TRBD2. V shed 4 bases, J shed 4 bases, and the junction held 10 bases outside the gene matches. Germline values: CDR1 SGHVS, CDR2 FQNEAQ. This CDR3 has 16 amino acids. The CDR3 sequence: CASSSGPGGGPDTQYF. The CDR3 DNA reads TGTGCCAGCAGCTCCGGCCCGGGGGGGGGCCCAGATACGCAGTATTTT.

The chain recombines TRBV9 with TRBJ1-2, with D tentatively TRBD1 (6 bases). V was trimmed by 5 bases and J by 4 bases, leaving 27 bases between them. Per germline, CDR1 SGDLS and CDR2 YYNGEE. The CDR3 extends over 18 amino acids. For the CDR3, the DNA is TGTGCCAGCAGTCGCCAGACAGGCCTCAATCTCATAGCCTATGGCTACACCTTC. Translation: CASSRQTGLNLIAYGYTF.

The sample holds many counts of this clonotype. This chain's CDR3 is CASSLAATEETQYF. CDR3 nucleotide sequence: TGTGCCAGCAGCTTAGCGGCGACAGAAGAGACCCAGTACTTC. V and J are TRBV7-2 and TRBJ2-5; a possible D gene is TRBD1 (5 bases). Germline CDR1 is SGHTA and CDR2 is FQGNSA. The CDR3 is 14 amino acids. V lost 0 bases to trimming and J lost 3 bases, with 8 bases between them.

Ten or more counts support this clonotype. The chain carries TRBV7-9 and TRBJ2-7; D might be TRBD1 or TRBD2, each matching 6 bases. The CDR3 is 12 residues long. The germline CDR1 and CDR2 sequences are SEHNR and FQNEAQ (reference sequence). Between the trimmed V and J ends, which lost 4 bases and 13 bases, there was a span of 17 bases. Here the CDR3 reads CASSSRGGSHYF. The DNA for the CDR3 is TGTGCCAGCAGCTCGCGAGGGGGGTCTCATTACTTC.

This clonotype has at least ten counts. CDR3 protein: CASSQEVWGNSPLHF. For the CDR3, the DNA is TGTGCCAGCAGCCAAGAGGTCTGGGGGAATTCACCCCTCCACTTT. The V gene is TRBV14, the J gene TRBJ1-6; D might be TRBD1 (5 bases). V gave up 0 bases and J gave up 7 bases, with 10 bases separating them. Germline CDR1 and CDR2: SGHDN and FVKESK. The length of the CDR3 is 15 residues.

With regard to this clonotype: Its ends do not fully match the called genes, so a read error is possible. The gene calls are TRBV23-1 and TRBJ1-1, with D maybe TRBD1 (6 bases). TRBV23-1 belongs to the ORF category, with a function that is uncertain. The CDR3 runs 15 residues. In nucleotides, the CDR3 is TGCGACAGCAGTCAATCGCCAGGGGTGAACACTGAAGCTTTCTTT. Protein: CDSSQSPGVNTEAFF.